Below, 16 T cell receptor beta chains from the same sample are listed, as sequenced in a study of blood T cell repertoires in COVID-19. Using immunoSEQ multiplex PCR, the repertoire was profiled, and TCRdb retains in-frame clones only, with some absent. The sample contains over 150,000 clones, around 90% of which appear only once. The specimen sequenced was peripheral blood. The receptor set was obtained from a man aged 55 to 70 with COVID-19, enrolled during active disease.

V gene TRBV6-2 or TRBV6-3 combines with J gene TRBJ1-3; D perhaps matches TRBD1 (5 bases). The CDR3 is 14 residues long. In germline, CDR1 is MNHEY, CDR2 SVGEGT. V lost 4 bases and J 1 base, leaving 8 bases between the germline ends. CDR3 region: CASSSAGSGNTIYF. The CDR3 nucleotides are TGTGCCAGCAGTTCAGCAGGGTCTGGAAACACCATATATTTT.

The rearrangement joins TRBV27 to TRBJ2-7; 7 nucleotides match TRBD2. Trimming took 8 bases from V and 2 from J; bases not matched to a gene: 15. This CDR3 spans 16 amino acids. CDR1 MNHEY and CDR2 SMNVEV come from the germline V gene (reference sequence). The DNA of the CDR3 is TGTGCCAGCTATCCCCTCTCGGGGAGGGAGCCCTACGAGCAGTACTTC. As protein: CASYPLSGREPYEQYF.

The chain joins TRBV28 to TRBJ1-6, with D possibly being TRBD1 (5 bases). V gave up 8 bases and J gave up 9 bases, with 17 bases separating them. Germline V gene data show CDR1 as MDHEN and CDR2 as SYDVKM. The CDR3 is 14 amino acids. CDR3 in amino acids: CASALGQGTSPLHF. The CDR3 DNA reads TGTGCCAGCGCCCTGGGCCAGGGAACTTCACCCCTCCACTTT.

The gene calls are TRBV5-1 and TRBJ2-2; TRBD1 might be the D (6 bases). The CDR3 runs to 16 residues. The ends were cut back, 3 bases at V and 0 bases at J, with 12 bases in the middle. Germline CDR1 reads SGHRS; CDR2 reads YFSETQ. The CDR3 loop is CASSSTGPSNTGELFF. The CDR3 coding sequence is TGCGCCAGCAGCTCAACAGGGCCCTCGAACACCGGGGAGCTGTTTTTT.

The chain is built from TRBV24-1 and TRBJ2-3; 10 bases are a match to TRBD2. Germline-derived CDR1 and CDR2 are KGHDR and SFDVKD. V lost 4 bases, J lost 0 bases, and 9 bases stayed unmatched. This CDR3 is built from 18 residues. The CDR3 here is CATSDPRAGGLSTDTQYF. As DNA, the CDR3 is TGTGCCACCAGTGACCCGCGAGCGGGAGGGTTGAGCACAGATACGCAGTATTTT.

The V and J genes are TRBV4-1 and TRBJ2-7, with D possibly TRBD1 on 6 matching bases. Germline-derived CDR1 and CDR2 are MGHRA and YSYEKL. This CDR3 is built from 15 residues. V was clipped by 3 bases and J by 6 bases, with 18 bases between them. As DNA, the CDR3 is TGCGCCAGCAGCCAGATATCAGGGCGAGGGGGCGAGCAGTACTTC. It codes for CASSQISGRGGEQYF.

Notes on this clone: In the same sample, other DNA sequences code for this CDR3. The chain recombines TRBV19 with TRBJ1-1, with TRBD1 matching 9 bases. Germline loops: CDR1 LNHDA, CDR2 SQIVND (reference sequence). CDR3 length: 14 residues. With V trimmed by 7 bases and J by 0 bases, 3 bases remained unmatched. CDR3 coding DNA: TGTGCCAGTAACAGGGGGCGGTTGAACACTGAAGCTTTCTTT. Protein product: CASNRGRLNTEAFF.

Written as DNA, the CDR3 is TGTGCCAGCAGCTCCGGACAGGGATCACTCCTTGGGCAGTACTTC. It specifies CASSSGQGSLLGQYF. V is TRBV7-2 and J is TRBJ2-7, with 8 bases fitting TRBD1. Germline lookup yields CDR1 SGHTA and CDR2 FQGNSA. The J segment lost 9 bases and the V segment lost 4 bases, leaving 14 bases of the junction unmatched. This CDR3 comprises 15 residues.

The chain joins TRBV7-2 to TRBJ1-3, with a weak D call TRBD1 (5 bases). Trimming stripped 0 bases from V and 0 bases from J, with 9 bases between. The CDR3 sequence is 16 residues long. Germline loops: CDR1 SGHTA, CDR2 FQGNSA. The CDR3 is CASSLAGVPSGNTIYF. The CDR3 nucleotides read TGTGCCAGCAGCTTAGCAGGGGTGCCCTCTGGAAACACCATATATTTT.

DNA for the CDR3: TGTGCCAGCAGCACCCAGGAGACTAGCGGGAGACCGAGCACCGGGGAGCTGTTTTTT. Translating gives CASSTQETSGRPSTGELFF. The chain uses TRBV12-1 and TRBJ2-2; the DNA was not used to check the table's D call, TRBD2. TRBV12-1 is termed a pseudogene. The CDR3 extends over 19 amino acids.

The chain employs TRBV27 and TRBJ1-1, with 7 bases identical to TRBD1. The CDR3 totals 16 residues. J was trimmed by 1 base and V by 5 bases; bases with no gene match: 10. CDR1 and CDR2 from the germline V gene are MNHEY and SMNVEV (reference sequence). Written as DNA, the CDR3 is TGTGCCAGCAGTATAACAGGGGTTATACCGAACACTGAAGCTTTCTTT. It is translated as CASSITGVIPNTEAFF.

This chain's CDR3 is CASSEGQGSGTEAFF. The CDR3 DNA reads as TGCGCCAGCAGCGAAGGACAGGGGTCGGGCACTGAAGCTTTCTTT. V is TRBV4-3 and J is TRBJ1-1; TRBD1 matches 9 bases. The V segment lost 5 bases and the J segment 4 bases; nucleotides outside the gene matches: 8. The CDR3 consists of 15 residues. Germline assignment: CDR1 LGHNA and CDR2 YSLEER.

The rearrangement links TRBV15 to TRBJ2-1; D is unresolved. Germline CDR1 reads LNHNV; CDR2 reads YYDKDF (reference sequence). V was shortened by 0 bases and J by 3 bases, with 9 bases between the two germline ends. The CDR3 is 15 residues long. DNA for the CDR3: TGTGCCACCAGCAGAGATCCCGGCGGCTACAATGAGCAGTTCTTC. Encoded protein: CATSRDPGGYNEQFF. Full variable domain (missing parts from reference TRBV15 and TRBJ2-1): DAMVIQNPRYQVTQFGKPVTLSCSQTLNHNVMYWYQQKSSQAPKLLFHYYDKDFNNEADTPDNFQSRRPNTSFCFLDIRSPGLGDTAMYLCATSRDPGGYNEQFFGPGTRLTVL.

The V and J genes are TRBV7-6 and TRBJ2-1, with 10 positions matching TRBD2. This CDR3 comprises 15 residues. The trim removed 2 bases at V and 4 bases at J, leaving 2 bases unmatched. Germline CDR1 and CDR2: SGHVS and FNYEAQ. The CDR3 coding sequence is TGTGCCAGCAGCTTATCAGCGGGGGGGTACAATGAGCAGTTCTTC. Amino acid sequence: CASSLSAGGYNEQFF.

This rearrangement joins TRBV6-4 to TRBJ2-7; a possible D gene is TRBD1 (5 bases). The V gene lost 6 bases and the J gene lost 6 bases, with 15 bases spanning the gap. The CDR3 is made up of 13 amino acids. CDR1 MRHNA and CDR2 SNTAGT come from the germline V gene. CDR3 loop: CASSTHQGSEQYF. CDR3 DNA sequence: TGTGCCAGCAGCACACACCAGGGTAGCGAGCAGTACTTC.

CDR3 nucleotides: TGTGCCAGCAGCCTAGACAGGGTTGGGGAAAAACTGTTTTTT. The encoded protein is CASSLDRVGEKLFF. V is TRBV28 and J is TRBJ1-4, with 7 bases aligning to TRBD1. Germline CDR1 is MDHEN and CDR2 is SYDVKM. This CDR3 is 14 amino acids long. With 6 bases clipped from V and 8 bases from J, the junction kept 9 bases outside the gene matches.